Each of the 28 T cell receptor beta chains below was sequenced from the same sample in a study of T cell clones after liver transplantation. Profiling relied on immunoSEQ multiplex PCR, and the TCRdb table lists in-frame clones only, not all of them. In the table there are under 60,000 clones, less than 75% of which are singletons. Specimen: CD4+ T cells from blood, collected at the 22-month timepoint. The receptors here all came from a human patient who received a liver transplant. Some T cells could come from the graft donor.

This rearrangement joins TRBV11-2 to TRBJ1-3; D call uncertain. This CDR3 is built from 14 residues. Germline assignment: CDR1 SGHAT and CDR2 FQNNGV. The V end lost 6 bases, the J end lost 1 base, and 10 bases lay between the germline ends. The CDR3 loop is CASSPQMSGNTIYF. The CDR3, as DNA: TGTGCCAGCAGTCCGCAGATGTCTGGAAACACCATATATTTT.

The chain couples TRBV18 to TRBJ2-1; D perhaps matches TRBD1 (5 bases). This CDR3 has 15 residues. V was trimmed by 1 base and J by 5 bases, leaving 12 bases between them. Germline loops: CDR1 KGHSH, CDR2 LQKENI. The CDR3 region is CASSPRQGNHNEQFF. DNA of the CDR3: TGTGCCAGCTCACCACGGCAGGGTAATCACAATGAGCAGTTCTTC.

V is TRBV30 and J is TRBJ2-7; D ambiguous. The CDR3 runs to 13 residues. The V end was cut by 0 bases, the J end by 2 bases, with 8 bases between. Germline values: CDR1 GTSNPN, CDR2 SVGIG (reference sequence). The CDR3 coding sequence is TGTGCCTGGAGTGTAGGCGGTCCCTACGAGCAGTACTTC. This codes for CAWSVGGPYEQYF.

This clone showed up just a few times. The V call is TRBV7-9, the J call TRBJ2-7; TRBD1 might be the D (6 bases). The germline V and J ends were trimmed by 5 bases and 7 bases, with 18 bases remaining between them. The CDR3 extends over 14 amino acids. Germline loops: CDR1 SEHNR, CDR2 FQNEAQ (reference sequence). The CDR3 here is CASSPTQGLAEQYF. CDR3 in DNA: TGTGCCAGCAGCCCCACCCAGGGGCTGGCGGAGCAGTACTTC.

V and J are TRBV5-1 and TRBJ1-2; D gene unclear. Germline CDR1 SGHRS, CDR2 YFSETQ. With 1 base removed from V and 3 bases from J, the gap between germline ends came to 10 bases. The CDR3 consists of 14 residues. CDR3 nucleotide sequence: TGCGCCAGCAGCTTGCTTGGGGAGGACTATGGCTACACCTTC. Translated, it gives CASSLLGEDYGYTF.

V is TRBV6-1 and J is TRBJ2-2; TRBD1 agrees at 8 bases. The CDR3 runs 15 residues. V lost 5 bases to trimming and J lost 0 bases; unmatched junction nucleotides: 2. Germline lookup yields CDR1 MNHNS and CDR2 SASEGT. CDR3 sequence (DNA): TGTGCCAGCAGTTGGGACAGGTCGAACACCGGGGAGCTGTTTTTT. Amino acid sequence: CASSWDRSNTGELFF.

The CDR3 loop is CASSPSFGNQPQHF. CDR3 DNA: TGTGCCAGCAGCCCTAGCTTCGGCAATCAGCCCCAGCATTTT. The chain is built from TRBV5-6 and TRBJ1-5; D is unresolved. Germline CDR1 and CDR2: SGHDT and YYEEEE. CDR3 length: 14 amino acids. Trimming shortened V by 4 bases and J by 2 bases, and 10 bases separated the two germline ends.

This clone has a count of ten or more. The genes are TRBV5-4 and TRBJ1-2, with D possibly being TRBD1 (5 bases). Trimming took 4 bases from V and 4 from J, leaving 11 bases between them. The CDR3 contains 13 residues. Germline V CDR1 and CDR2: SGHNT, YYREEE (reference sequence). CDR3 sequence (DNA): TGTGCCAGCAGCACTCAGGGAGGCTATGGCTACACCTTC. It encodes CASSTQGGYGYTF.

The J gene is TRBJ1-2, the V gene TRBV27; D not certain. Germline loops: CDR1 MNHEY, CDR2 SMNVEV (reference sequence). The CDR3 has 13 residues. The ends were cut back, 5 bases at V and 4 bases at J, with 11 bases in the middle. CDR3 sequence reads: CASSPSGFYGYTF. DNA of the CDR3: TGTGCCAGCAGTCCCTCTGGGTTCTATGGCTACACCTTC.

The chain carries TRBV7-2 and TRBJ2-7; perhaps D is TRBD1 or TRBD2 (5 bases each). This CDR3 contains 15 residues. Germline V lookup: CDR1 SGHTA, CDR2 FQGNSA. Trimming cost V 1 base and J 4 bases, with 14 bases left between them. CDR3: CASSLGGSRGYEQYF. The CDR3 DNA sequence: TGTGCCAGCAGCTTAGGGGGGTCGAGAGGGTACGAGCAGTACTTC.

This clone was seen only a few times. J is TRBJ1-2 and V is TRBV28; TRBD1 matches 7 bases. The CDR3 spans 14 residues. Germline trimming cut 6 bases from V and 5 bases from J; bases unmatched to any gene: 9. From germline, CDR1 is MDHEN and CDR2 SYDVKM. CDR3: CASRTGEGRYGYTF. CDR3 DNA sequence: TGTGCCAGCAGAACAGGGGAAGGGAGGTATGGCTACACCTTC.

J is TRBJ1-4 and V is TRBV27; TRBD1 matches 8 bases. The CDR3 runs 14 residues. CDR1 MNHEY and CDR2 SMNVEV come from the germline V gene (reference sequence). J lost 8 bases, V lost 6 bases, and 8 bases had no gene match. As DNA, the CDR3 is TGTGCCAGCAGGCGACAGGGGAAGGACGAAAAACTGTTTTTT. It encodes CASRRQGKDEKLFF.

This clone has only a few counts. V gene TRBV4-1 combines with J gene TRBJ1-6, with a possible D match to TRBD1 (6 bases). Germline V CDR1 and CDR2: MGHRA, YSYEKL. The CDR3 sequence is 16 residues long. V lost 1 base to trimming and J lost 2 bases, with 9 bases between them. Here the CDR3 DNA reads TGCGCCAGCAGCCAAGCCGGACAGCCCTATAATTCACCCCTCCACTTT. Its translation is CASSQAGQPYNSPLHF.

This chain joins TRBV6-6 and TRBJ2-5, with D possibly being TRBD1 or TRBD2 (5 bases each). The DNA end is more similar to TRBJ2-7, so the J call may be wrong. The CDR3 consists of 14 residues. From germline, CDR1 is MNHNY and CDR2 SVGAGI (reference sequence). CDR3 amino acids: CASSWGRDTYEQYF. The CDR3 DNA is TGTGCCAGCAGTTGGGGACGGGATACCTACGAGCAGTACTTC.

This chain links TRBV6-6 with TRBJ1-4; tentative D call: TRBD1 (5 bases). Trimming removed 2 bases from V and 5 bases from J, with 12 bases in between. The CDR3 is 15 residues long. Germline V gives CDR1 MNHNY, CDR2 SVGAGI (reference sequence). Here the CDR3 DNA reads TGTGCCAGCAGTTACGAAACAGGAAGAAATGAAAAACTGTTTTTT. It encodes CASSYETGRNEKLFF.

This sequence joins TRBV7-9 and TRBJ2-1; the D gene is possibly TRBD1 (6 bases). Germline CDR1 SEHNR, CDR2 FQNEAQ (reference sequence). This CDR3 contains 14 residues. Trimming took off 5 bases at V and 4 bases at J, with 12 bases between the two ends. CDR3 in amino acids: CASSTGTQYNEQFF. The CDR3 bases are TGTGCCAGCAGCACCGGGACACAATACAATGAGCAGTTCTTC.

CDR3 nucleotide sequence: TGTGCCAGCAGCGTGTCGGCCTCTCAGGGGATTACTGAAGCTTTCTTT. Residues: CASSVSASQGITEAFF. The chain carries TRBV9 and TRBJ1-1; D perhaps matches TRBD1 (6 bases). Trimming removed 2 bases at V and 5 bases at J, with 19 bases between. The CDR3 length is 16 residues. CDR1 and CDR2 from the germline V gene are SGDLS and YYNGEE. The full variable domain, rest sourced from reference TRBV9 and TRBJ1-1, is DSGVTQTPKHLITATGQRVTLRCSPRSGDLSVYWYQQSLDQGLQFLIQYYNGEERAKGNILERFSAQQFPDLHSELNLSSLELGDSALYFCASSVSASQGITEAFFGQGTRLTVV.

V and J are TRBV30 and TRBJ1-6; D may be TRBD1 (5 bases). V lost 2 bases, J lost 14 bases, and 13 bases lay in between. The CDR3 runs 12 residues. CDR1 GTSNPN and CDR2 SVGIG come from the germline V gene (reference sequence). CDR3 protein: CAWSFARQSLHF. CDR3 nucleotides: TGTGCCTGGAGTTTTGCAAGACAGTCCCTCCACTTT. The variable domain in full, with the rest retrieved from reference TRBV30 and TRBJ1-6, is SQTIHQWPATLVQPVGSPLSLECTVEGTSNPNLYWYRQAAGRGLQLLFYSVGIGQISSEVPQNLSASRPQDRQFILSSKKLLLSDSGFYLCAWSFARQSLHFGNGTRLTVT.

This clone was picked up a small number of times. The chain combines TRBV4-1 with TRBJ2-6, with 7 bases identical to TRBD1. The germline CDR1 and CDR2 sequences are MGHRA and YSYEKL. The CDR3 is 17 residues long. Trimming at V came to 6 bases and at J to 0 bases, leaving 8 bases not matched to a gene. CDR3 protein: CASRLGQAYSGANVLTF. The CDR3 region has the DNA TGCGCCAGCAGACTCGGACAGGCCTACTCTGGGGCCAACGTCCTGACTTTC.

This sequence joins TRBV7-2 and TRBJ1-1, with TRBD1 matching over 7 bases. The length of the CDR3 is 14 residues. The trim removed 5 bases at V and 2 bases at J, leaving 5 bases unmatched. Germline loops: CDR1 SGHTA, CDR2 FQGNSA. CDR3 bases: TGTGCCAGCAGCGCAGACAGGGTTAACACTGAAGCTTTCTTT. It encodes CASSADRVNTEAFF.

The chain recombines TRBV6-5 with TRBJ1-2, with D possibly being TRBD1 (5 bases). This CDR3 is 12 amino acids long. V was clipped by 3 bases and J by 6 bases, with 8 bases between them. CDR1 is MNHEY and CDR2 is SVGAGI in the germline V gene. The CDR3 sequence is CASSYGGNGYTF. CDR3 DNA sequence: TGTGCCAGCAGTTATGGGGGAAATGGCTACACCTTC.

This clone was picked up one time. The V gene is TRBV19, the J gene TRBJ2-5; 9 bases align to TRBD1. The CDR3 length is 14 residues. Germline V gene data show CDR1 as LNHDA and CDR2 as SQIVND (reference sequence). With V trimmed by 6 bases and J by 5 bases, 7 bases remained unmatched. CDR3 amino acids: CASRAQGARETQYF. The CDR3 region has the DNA TGTGCCAGTAGGGCACAGGGGGCAAGGGAGACCCAGTACTTC.

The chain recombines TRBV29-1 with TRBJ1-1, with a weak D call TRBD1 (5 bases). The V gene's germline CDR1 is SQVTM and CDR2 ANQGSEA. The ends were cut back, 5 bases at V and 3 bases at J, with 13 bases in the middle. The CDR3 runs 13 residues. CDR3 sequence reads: CSVTGFGDTEAFF. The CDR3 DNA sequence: TGCAGCGTTACAGGTTTCGGGGACACTGAAGCTTTCTTT. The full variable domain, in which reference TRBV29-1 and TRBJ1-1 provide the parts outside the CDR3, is SAVISQKPSRDICQRGTSLTIQCQVDSQVTMMFWYRQQPGQSLTLIATANQGSEATYESGFVIDKFPISRPNLTFSTLTVSNMSPEDSSIYLCSVTGFGDTEAFFGQGTRLTVV.

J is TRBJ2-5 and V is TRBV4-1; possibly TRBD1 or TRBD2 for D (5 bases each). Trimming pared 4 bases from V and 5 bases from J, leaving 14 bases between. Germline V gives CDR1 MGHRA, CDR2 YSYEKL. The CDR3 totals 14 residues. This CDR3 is CASSLTEGSETQYF. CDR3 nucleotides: TGCGCCAGCAGCCTGACCGAGGGGTCTGAGACCCAGTACTTC.

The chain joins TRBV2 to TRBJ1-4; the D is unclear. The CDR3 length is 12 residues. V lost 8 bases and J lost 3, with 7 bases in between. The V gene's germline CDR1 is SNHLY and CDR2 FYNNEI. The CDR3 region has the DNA TGTGCCAGCCGTTTGGCTAATGAAAAACTGTTTTTT. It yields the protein CASRLANEKLFF.

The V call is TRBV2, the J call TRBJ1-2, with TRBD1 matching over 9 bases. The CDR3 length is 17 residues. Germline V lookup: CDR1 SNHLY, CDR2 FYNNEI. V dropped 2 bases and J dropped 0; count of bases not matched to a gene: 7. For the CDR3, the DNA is TGTGCCAGCAGTGAACCCAGGACAGGGGCGTCTAACTATGGCTACACCTTC. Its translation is CASSEPRTGASNYGYTF.

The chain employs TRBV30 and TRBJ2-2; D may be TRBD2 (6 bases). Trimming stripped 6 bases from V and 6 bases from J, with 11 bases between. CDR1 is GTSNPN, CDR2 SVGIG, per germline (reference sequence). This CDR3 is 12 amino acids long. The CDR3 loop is CACRGGPGELFF. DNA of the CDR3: TGTGCCTGTCGGGGAGGCCCCGGGGAGCTGTTTTTT.

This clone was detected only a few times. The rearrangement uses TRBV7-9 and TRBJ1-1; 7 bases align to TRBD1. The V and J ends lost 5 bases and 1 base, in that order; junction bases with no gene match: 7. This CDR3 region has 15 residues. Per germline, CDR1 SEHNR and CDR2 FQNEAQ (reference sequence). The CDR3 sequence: CASSTTGVRNTEAFF. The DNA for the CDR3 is TGTGCCAGCAGCACAACAGGGGTCCGGAACACTGAAGCTTTCTTT.